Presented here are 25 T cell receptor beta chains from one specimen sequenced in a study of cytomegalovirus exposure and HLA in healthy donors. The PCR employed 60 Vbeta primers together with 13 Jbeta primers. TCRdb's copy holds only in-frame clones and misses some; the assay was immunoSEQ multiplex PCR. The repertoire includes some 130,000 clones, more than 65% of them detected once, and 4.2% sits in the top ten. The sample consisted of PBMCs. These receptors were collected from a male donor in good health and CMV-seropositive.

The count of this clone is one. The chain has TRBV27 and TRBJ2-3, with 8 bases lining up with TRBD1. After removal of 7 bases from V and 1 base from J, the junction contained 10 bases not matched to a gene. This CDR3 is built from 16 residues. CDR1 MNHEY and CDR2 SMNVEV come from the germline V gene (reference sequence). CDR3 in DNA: TGTGCCAGCACCCTTTTACAGGGGGAGGGCACAGATACGCAGTATTTT. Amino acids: CASTLLQGEGTDTQYF.

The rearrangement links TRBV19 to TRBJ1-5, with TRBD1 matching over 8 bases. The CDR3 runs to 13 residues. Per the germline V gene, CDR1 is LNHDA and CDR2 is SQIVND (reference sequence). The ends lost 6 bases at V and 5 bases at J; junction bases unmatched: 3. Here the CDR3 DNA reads TGTGCCAGTAGCCCACAGGGGGATCAGCCCCAGCATTTT. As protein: CASSPQGDQPQHF.

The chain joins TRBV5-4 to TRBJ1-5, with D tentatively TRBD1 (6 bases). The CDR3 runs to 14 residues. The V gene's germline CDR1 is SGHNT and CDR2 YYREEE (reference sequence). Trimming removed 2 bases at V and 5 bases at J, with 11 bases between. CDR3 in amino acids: CASSLSGDHQPQHF. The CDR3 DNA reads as TGTGCCAGCAGCTTATCAGGGGACCATCAGCCCCAGCATTTT.

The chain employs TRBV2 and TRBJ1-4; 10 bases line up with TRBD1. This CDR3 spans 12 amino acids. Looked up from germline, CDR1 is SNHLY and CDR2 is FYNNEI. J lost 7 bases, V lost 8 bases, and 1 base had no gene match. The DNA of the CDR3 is TGTGCCAGCCGGGACAGGGGTGAAAAACTGTTTTTT. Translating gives CASRDRGEKLFF.

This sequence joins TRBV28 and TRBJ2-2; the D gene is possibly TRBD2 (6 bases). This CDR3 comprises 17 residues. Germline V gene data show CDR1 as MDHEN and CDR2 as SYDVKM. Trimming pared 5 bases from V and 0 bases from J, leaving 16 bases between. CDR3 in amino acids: CASSPWGERANTGELFF. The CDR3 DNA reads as TGTGCCAGCAGTCCCTGGGGGGAGCGGGCGAACACCGGGGAGCTGTTTTTT.

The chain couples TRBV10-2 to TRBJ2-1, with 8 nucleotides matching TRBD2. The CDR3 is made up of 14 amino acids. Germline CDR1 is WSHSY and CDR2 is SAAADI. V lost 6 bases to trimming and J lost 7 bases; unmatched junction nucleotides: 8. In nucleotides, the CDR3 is TGCGCCAGCAGGGTACTAGCGGCCGGGAATGAGCAGTTCTTC. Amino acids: CASRVLAAGNEQFF.

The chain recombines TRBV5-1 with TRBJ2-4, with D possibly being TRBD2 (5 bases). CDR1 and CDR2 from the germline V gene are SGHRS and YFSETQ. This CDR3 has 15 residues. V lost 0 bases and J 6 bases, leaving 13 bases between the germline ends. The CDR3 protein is CASSLGGVGRNIQYF. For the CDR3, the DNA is TGCGCCAGCAGCTTGGGTGGGGTTGGGAGAAACATTCAGTACTTC. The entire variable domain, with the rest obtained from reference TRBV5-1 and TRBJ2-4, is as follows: KAGVTQTPRYLIKTRGQQVTLSCSPISGHRSVSWYQQTPGQGLQFLFEYFSETQRNKGNFPGRFSGRQFSNSRSEMNVSTLELGDSALYLCASSLGGVGRNIQYFGAGTRLSVL.

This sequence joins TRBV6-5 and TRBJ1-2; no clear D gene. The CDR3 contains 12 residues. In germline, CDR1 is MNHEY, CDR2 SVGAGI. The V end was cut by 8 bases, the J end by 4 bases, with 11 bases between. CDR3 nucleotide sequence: TGTGCCAGCTCAGACGGACTCTATGGCTACACCTTC. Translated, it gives CASSDGLYGYTF.

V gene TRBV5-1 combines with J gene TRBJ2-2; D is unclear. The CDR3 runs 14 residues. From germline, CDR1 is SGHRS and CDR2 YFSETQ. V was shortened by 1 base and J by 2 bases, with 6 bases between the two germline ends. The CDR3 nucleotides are TGCGCCAGCAGCTTGCAGACTAACACCGGGGAGCTGTTTTTT. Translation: CASSLQTNTGELFF.

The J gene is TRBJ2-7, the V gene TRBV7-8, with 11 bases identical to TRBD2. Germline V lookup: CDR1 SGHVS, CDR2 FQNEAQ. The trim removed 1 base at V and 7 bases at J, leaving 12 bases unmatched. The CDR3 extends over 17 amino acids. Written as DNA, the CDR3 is TGTGCCAGCAGCTTAGGACTAGCGGGGACCAAATTGGGGGAGCAGTACTTC. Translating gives CASSLGLAGTKLGEQYF. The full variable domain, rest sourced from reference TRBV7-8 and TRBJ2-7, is GAGVSQSPRYKVAKRGQDVALRCDPISGHVSLFWYQQALGQGPEFLTYFQNEAQLDKSGLPSDRFFAERPEGSVSTLKIQRTQQEDSAVYLCASSLGLAGTKLGEQYFGPGTRLTVT.

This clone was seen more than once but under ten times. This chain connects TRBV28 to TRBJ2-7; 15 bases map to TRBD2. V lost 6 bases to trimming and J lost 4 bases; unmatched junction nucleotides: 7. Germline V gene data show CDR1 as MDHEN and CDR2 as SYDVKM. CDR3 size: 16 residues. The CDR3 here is CASSSGLAGGRYEQYF. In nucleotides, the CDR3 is TGTGCCAGCAGCTCCGGACTAGCGGGGGGGCGGTACGAGCAGTACTTC.

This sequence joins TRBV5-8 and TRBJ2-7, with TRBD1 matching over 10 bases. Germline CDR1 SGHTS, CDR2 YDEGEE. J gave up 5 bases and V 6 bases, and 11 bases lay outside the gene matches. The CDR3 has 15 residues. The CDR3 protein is CASNWGTGARDEQYF. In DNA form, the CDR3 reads TGTGCCAGCAACTGGGGGACAGGGGCGAGAGACGAGCAGTACTTC.

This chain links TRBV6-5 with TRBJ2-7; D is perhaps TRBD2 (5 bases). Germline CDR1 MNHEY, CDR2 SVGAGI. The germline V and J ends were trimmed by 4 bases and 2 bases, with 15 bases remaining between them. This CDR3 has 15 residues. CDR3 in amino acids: CASSWGVDGAYEQYF. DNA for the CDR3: TGTGCCAGCAGTTGGGGAGTCGATGGCGCCTACGAGCAGTACTTC.

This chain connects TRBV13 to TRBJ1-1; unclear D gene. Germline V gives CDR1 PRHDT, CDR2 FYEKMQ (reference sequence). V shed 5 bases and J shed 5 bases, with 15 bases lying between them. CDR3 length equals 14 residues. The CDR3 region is CASSLPGGETEAFF. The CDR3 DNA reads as TGTGCCAGCAGCCTACCAGGCGGGGAAACTGAAGCTTTCTTT.

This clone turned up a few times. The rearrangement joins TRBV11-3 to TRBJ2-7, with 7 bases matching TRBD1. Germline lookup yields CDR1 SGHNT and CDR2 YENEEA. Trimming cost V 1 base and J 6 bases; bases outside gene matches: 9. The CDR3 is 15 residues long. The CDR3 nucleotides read TGTGCCAGCAGCTTAGTGCGGACAGGACATCGCGAGCAGTACTTC. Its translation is CASSLVRTGHREQYF.

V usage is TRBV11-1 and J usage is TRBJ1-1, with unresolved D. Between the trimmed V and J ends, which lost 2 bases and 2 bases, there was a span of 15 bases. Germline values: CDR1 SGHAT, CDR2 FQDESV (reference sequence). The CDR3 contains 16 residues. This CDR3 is CASSLRPGGLNTEAFF. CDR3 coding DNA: TGTGCCAGCAGCTTACGACCCGGAGGGCTAAACACTGAAGCTTTCTTT.

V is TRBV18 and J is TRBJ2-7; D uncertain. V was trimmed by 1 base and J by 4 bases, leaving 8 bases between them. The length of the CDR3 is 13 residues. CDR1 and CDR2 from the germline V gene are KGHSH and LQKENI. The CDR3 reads CASSPHELYEQYF. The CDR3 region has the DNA TGTGCCAGCTCACCACATGAGTTATACGAGCAGTACTTC.

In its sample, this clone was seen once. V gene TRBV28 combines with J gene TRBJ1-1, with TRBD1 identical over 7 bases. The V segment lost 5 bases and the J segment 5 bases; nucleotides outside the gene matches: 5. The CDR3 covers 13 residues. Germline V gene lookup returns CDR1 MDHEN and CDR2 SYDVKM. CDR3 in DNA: TGTGCCAGCAGTCAACGCAGGGGGACTGAAGCTTTCTTT. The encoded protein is CASSQRRGTEAFF.

The CDR3 DNA follows: TGCGCCAGCAGCTTGGGTAGGACTAGCGGGACCTACACAGATACGCAGTATTTT. As protein: CASSLGRTSGTYTDTQYF. The chain combines TRBV5-1 with TRBJ2-3; 12 bases fit TRBD2. V shed 0 bases, J shed 2 bases, and the junction held 7 bases outside the gene matches. Germline lookup yields CDR1 SGHRS and CDR2 YFSETQ. CDR3 length: 18 residues.

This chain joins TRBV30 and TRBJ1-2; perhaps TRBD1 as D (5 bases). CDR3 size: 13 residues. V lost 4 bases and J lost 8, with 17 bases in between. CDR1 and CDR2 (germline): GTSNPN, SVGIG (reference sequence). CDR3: CAWTKGDSRGYTF. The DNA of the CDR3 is TGTGCCTGGACCAAAGGGGACTCCCGAGGCTACACCTTC. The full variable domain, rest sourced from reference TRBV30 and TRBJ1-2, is SQTIHQWPATLVQPVGSPLSLECTVEGTSNPNLYWYRQAAGRGLQLLFYSVGIGQISSEVPQNLSASRPQDRQFILSSKKLLLSDSGFYLCAWTKGDSRGYTFGSGTRLTVV.

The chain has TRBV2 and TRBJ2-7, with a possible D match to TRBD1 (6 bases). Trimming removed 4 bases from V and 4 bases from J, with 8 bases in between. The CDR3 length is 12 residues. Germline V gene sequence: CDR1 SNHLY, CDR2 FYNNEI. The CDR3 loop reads CASSGDKYEQYF. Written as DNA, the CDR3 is TGTGCCAGCAGTGGGGACAAGTACGAGCAGTACTTC.

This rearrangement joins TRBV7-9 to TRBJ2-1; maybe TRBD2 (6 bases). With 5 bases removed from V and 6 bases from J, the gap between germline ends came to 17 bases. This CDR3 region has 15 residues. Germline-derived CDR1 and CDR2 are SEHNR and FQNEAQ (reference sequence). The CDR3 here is CASSPPGGLGNEQFF. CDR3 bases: TGTGCCAGCAGCCCTCCCGGGGGTTTAGGCAATGAGCAGTTCTTC.

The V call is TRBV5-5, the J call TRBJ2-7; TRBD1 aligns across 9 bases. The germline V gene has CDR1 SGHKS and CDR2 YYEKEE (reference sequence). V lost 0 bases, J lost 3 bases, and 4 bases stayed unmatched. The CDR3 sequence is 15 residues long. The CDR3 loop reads CASSLAGTGRYEQYF. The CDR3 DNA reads TGTGCCAGCAGCTTGGCCGGGACAGGGCGCTACGAGCAGTACTTC.

CDR3 residues: CASSLGGQGVGETQYF. As DNA, the CDR3 is TGTGCCAGCAGCTTGGGAGGACAGGGGGTGGGGGAGACCCAGTACTTC. The rearrangement links TRBV5-4 to TRBJ2-5; 10 nucleotides align to TRBD1. CDR1 is SGHNT, CDR2 YYREEE, per germline (reference sequence). J gave up 5 bases and V 0 bases, and 7 bases lay outside the gene matches. The CDR3 consists of 16 residues.

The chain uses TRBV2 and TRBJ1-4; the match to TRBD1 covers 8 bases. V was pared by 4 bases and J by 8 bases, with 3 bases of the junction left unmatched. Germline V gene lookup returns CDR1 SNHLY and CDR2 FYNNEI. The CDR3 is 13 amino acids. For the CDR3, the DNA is TGTGCCAGCAGTGGACAGGGGCCGGAAAAACTGTTTTTT. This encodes CASSGQGPEKLFF.